What follows describes a single T cell receptor beta chain. The repertoire was sequenced with immunoSEQ multiplex PCR; TCRdb's copy has only in-frame clones and lacks some. The data show a few hundred thousand clones, around 88% seen once. Germline values: CDR1 LGHNA, CDR2 YSLEER. Trimming cost V 1 base and J 2 bases, with 9 bases left between them. CDR3 length: 15 residues. Adults between roughly 18 and 100 years of age took part from some 25 US areas. This sample stems from a study of blood T cell repertoires in COVID-19. The sequence derives from a woman aged 40 to 49 who had recovered from COVID-19. The source material was PBMCs or T cells enriched from blood (not recorded which). The rearrangement links TRBV4-3 to TRBJ2-1; tentatively, D is TRBD2 (6 bases). This CDR3 is CASSQGGAAYNEQFF. The CDR3, as DNA: TGCGCCAGCAGCCAAGGCGGGGCCGCCTACAATGAGCAGTTCTTC.